This T cell receptor (beta chain) is drawn from a study of beta chain features in type 1 diabetes. Findings of the study overall: Sampled from patients, naive, central memory and Treg TCRB repertoires appeared more similar than those sampled from healthy donors. VDJ junctions in type 1 diabetes patients carried more deletions and fewer insertions. Patients with Type 1 diabetes showed moderately but significantly shorter TCRB CDR3s in all four CD4+ subsets.

As regards this clone: What it binds is not known.

V gave up 2 bases and J gave up 4 bases; unmatched junction bases: 3. Germline V CDR1 and CDR2: ENHRY, SYGVKD. The CDR3 sequence is 14 residues long. Reverse transcribing all isolated RNA meant expressed TCRB transcripts were sequenced. Assay: immunoSEQ multiplex PCR; the TCRdb copy retains only in-frame clones and omits some. The sample holds a few hundred thousand clones; around 28% are singletons and the top ten take 0.065%. The chain combines TRBV10-3 with TRBJ2-5; 8 nucleotides match TRBD2. Sequencing used naive CD4+ T cells from blood. The receptor was isolated from a young man in good health. The CDR3 loop is CAISEGLAPETQYF. The CDR3, as DNA: TGTGCCATCAGTGAGGGACTAGCTCCAGAGACCCAGTACTTC.